This T cell receptor (beta chain) was recovered during a study of blood T cell repertoires in COVID-19. Turning to the study itself: T cells, B-cell-depleted T cells, or PBMCs supplied cDNA or gDNA.

Germline V gene lookup returns CDR1 KGHSH and CDR2 LQKENI. Trimming took off 2 bases at V and 4 bases at J, with 11 bases between the two ends. The CDR3 sequence is 14 residues long. Generated by immunoSEQ multiplex PCR, the TCRdb table keeps only in-frame clones and is missing some. Altogether 90,000 to 120,000 clones are present, around nine tenths being singletons, with the ten largest covering more than 0.9%. The sequenced sample was peripheral blood. The V call is TRBV18, the J call TRBJ1-1, with D unclear. This TCR was recovered from a woman in her twenties or thirties with acute or convalescent COVID-19. Here the CDR3 DNA reads TGTGCCAGCTCACCAGCCGGAGGCTCCACTGAAGCTTTCTTT. Translated, it gives CASSPAGGSTEAFF.